The 16 T cell receptor beta chains presented below share a single source sample, sequenced in a study of blood T cells in healthy people across ages. The use of a sample-barcoded 5' primer and a J-beta primer mix characterized a second PCR of 7 to 11 cycles. Using its own MiXCR run on the 5' RACE reads, TCRdb lists one record per CDR3 protein. The profile shows more than 1,400,000 distinct CDR3 sequences, about 40% of them singletons. Sequencing was carried out using blood. The receptor set was obtained from a woman aged 18-29 years in good health.

The chain combines TRBV12-3 or TRBV12-4 with TRBJ2-1; 8 nucleotides match TRBD2. V dropped 7 bases and J dropped 7; count of bases not matched to a gene: 9. CDR3 length equals 14 residues. CDR3 in DNA: TGTGCCAGCACCTCCCCGGGGGGGCCTAATGAGCAGTTCTTC. This gives the protein CASTSPGGPNEQFF.

This clonotype has just a few counts. This sequence joins TRBV6-5 and TRBJ2-1, with TRBD2 matching over 12 bases. Looked up from germline, CDR1 is MNHEY and CDR2 is SVGAGI. The CDR3 is 16 amino acids. The V gene end was trimmed by 6 bases and the J gene end by 0 bases; junction bases not matched to a gene: 3. The CDR3 spells CASRSTSGSSYNEQFF. CDR3 DNA sequence: TGTGCCAGCAGGTCGACTAGCGGGAGCTCCTACAATGAGCAGTTCTTC.

This clonotype was picked up a small number of times. Its ends do not fully match the called genes, so a read error is possible. The chain combines TRBV11-2 with TRBJ2-7; maybe TRBD1 (5 bases). The germline V gene encodes CDR1 SGHAT and CDR2 FQNNGV. The CDR3 is 14 residues long. The CDR3 nucleotides are TGTGCCAGCAGCTTAGGCAGGGTATCCTACGAGCGGTACTTC. It codes for CASSLGRVSYERYF.

This clonotype turned up a few times. The chain carries TRBV6-5 and TRBJ2-6, with D uncertain. Per the germline V gene, CDR1 is MNHEY and CDR2 is SVGAGI. This CDR3 contains 15 residues. Trimming took 4 bases from V and 2 from J, leaving 9 bases between them. DNA of the CDR3: TGTGCCAGCAGTTCCCCCAAGACTGGGGCCAACGTCCTGACTTTC. It specifies CASSSPKTGANVLTF.

This clonotype appeared a few times. This chain links TRBV27 with TRBJ2-1; possibly TRBD1 or TRBD2 for D (5 bases each). Trimming shortened V by 5 bases and J by 10 bases, and 12 bases separated the two germline ends. This CDR3 spans 12 amino acids. Germline lookup yields CDR1 MNHEY and CDR2 SMNVEV (reference sequence). Here the CDR3 reads CASSGTPYEQFF. The CDR3 DNA sequence: TGTGCCAGCAGTGGGACGCCGTACGAGCAGTTCTTC.

CDR3 region: CASTPGLAGRTDTQYF. CDR3 bases: TGCGCCAGCACTCCGGGACTAGCGGGGAGAACAGATACGCAGTATTTT. The J gene is TRBJ2-3, the V gene TRBV4-1, with 13 bases lining up with TRBD2. In germline, CDR1 is MGHRA, CDR2 YSYEKL. V was pared by 7 bases and J by 3 bases, with 7 bases of the junction left unmatched. This CDR3 contains 16 residues.

This clonotype appeared many times. This chain connects TRBV10-3 to TRBJ1-6, with TRBD1 matching over 8 bases. V lost 6 bases and J lost 8; bases outside the gene matches: 0. CDR3 length: 12 residues. The germline V gene encodes CDR1 ENHRY and CDR2 SYGVKD. CDR3 protein: CAIRDRDSPLHF. In DNA, the CDR3 is TGTGCCATCAGGGACAGGGATTCACCCCTCCACTTT.

This chain connects TRBV20-1 to TRBJ2-5; perhaps TRBD2 as D (6 bases). V was pared by 6 bases and J by 2 bases, with 13 bases between. Germline CDR1 and CDR2: DFQATT and SNEGSKA (reference sequence). The CDR3 covers 13 residues. DNA of the CDR3: TGCAGTGCGGAGGCGGGGCAGCAAGAGACCCAGTACTTC. This codes for CSAEAGQQETQYF.

This chain connects TRBV10-3 to TRBJ1-1, with 8 positions matching TRBD1. V lost 7 bases to trimming and J lost 2 bases; unmatched junction nucleotides: 15. CDR1 and CDR2 (germline): ENHRY, SYGVKD. This CDR3 has 17 amino acids. The CDR3 here is CAIKPGTGRPANTEAFF. The CDR3 region has the DNA TGTGCCATCAAACCCGGGACAGGTCGACCGGCAAACACTGAAGCTTTCTTT.

The chain employs TRBV12-3 or TRBV12-4 and TRBJ2-1; D unclear. V dropped 5 bases and J dropped 8 bases, with 16 bases sitting between them. This CDR3 region has 14 residues. CDR3 in amino acids: CASSTYTGPDEQFF. The CDR3 bases are TGTGCCAGCAGTACCTATACGGGCCCCGATGAGCAGTTCTTC.

The chain links TRBV4-1 to TRBJ2-1, with 8 bases identical to TRBD1. J gave up 4 bases and V 7 bases, and 18 bases lay outside the gene matches. This CDR3 region has 18 residues. Germline values: CDR1 MGHRA, CDR2 YSYEKL. CDR3: CASTPFGTGLPPYNEQFF. DNA of the CDR3: TGCGCCAGCACCCCATTCGGGACAGGCCTCCCCCCGTACAATGAGCAGTTCTTC.

The V and J genes are TRBV28 and TRBJ2-2, with 8 bases that match TRBD1. The CDR3 extends over 13 amino acids. The germline V gene has CDR1 MDHEN and CDR2 SYDVKM. Trimming cost V 10 bases and J 5 bases; bases outside gene matches: 6. CDR3 bases: TGTGCCACTGCAGGGGGCGGAACCGGGGAGCTGTTTTTT. Translated: CATAGGGTGELFF.

This chain joins TRBV4-1 and TRBJ1-3; no definite D call. This CDR3 region has 16 residues. CDR1 MGHRA and CDR2 YSYEKL come from the germline V gene. V lost 0 bases and J 2 bases, leaving 11 bases between the germline ends. The CDR3 loop is CASSQDHVEAGNTIYF. The CDR3 nucleotides are TGCGCCAGCAGCCAAGATCACGTCGAGGCTGGAAACACCATATATTTT.

This clonotype was detected only a few times. J is TRBJ2-7 and V is TRBV29-1, with D possibly TRBD2 on 6 matching bases. The CDR3 has 12 amino acids. Trimming shortened V by 7 bases and J by 2 bases, and 12 bases separated the two germline ends. Germline CDR1 SQVTM, CDR2 ANQGSEA. This CDR3 reads CSGRRGPYEQYF. The DNA for the CDR3 is TGCAGCGGCAGGAGGGGCCCCTACGAGCAGTACTTC.

The chain is built from TRBV15 and TRBJ2-7; a weak D match, TRBD2 (6 bases). The V end lost 5 bases, the J end lost 4 bases, and 21 bases lay between the germline ends. Germline lookup yields CDR1 LNHNV and CDR2 YYDKDF (reference sequence). The CDR3 spans 16 residues. For the CDR3, the DNA is TGTGCCACCAGCCTATCCCCGCGGGAAATAATGTACGAGCAGTACTTC. Residues: CATSLSPREIMYEQYF.

CDR3 protein: CASRLPLYEQYF. Written as DNA, the CDR3 is TGTGCCAGCAGACTTCCCCTCTACGAGCAGTACTTC. V is TRBV6-2 or TRBV6-3 and J is TRBJ2-7; D not resolved. V was clipped by 6 bases and J by 3 bases, with 9 bases between them. Germline values: CDR1 MNHEY, CDR2 SVGEGT. This CDR3 has 12 residues.